Below, one T cell receptor (beta chain) is given with its context. Per the germline V gene, CDR1 is SGHRS and CDR2 is YFSETQ. The CDR3 loop spans 14 amino acids. The germline V and J ends were trimmed by 6 bases and 4 bases, with 14 bases remaining between them. The source of the sample is a study of blood T cell repertoires in COVID-19. Per the original data handling: Reference gene primer amplification yielded estimated nucleated cell counts. Here immunoSEQ multiplex PCR was the method, and the copy in TCRdb shows in-frame clones only, minus some. V and J calls and clone size come straight from that table; D and trimming were deduced from the DNA. The sample lists 150,000 to 200,000 clones, around 89% occurring once.

The sequence was obtained from a woman younger than 30 who had recovered from COVID-19. The chain couples TRBV5-1 to TRBJ2-1; D unclear. The sample consisted of PBMCs or T cells enriched from blood (not recorded which). CDR3: CASNLLPEYNEQFF. CDR3 coding DNA: TGCGCCAGCAACCTTCTACCGGAGTACAATGAGCAGTTCTTC.